The entry below describes one T cell receptor beta chain. This record comes from a study of blood T cell repertoires in COVID-19. TCRdb keeps only in-frame clones here, not all; method: immunoSEQ multiplex PCR. The data hold about 270,000 clones, with roughly 85% observed a single time. With 4 bases clipped from V and 5 bases from J, the junction kept 12 bases outside the gene matches. The CDR3 runs to 17 residues. The germline V gene has CDR1 SGDLS and CDR2 YYNGEE. The sample was peripheral blood. The genes are TRBV9 and TRBJ2-3; 11 nucleotides align to TRBD2. This receptor was taken from a woman aged 18-35 years with acute or convalescent COVID-19. The CDR3 DNA reads TGTGCCAGCAGCTCTCCGACTAGCGGGAATGGAGGAGATACGCAGTATTTT. This translates into CASSSPTSGNGGDTQYF.